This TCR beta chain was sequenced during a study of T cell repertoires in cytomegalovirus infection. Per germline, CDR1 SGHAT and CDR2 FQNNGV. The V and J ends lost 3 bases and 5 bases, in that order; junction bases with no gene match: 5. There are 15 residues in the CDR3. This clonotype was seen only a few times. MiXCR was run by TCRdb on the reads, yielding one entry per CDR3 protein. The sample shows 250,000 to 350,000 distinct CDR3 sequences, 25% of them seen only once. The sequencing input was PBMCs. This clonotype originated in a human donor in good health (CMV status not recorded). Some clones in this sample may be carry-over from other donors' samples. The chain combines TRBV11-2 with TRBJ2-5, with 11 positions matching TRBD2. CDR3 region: CASSLGLAESETQYF. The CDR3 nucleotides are TGTGCCAGCAGCTTGGGACTAGCGGAATCGGAGACCCAGTACTTC.